This TCR beta chain came from a study of blood T cell repertoires in COVID-19. Overall study: Acute and convalescent COVID-19 samples came from the United States, Italy and Spain. In each case, the material was cDNA or gDNA derived from T cells, B-cell-depleted T cells, or PBMCs.

Germline CDR1 SGHRS, CDR2 YFSETQ. The CDR3 spans 15 residues. V lost 0 bases and J 0 bases, leaving 7 bases between the germline ends. Study processing details: The authors estimated nucleated cell counts from reference gene primer amplification. The table came from immunoSEQ multiplex PCR; TCRdb's copy has only in-frame clones and leaves some out. Clonal size and the V and J genes are those of that table, whereas D and trimming came from the DNA. The table has around 260,000 clones, roughly nine tenths seen once. The chain employs TRBV5-1 and TRBJ1-5; unclear D gene. The sequencing sample was made of peripheral blood. The sequence derives from a man between 60 and 75 years old who had recovered from COVID-19. The CDR3 region has the DNA TGCGCCAGCAGCTTGGGGGCAACTAGCAATCAGCCCCAGCATTTT. Translated, it gives CASSLGATSNQPQHF.